The 32 T cell receptor beta chains listed next were all sequenced from one sample in a study of CD8 T cells in ankylosing spondylitis. TCRdb re-called the 5' RACE reads through MiXCR, storing one row per CDR3 protein. The sample has approximately 400,000 distinct CDR3 sequences; approximately 26% are singletons. Their antigens remain unidentified. Study conclusions and caveats: A TCR beta motif of about 8 highly homologous variants seemed to mark ankylosing spondylitis blood.

Sequencing was performed on blood, either unsorted or a sorted T cell fraction (not recorded which). The receptor source for this set is a male donor with ankylosing spondylitis.

This clonotype occurred a few times. Here the CDR3 reads CASIALAGEFDTQYF. The CDR3 DNA reads as TGTGCCAGCATTGCACTAGCGGGAGAGTTCGATACGCAGTATTTT. This chain joins TRBV7-2 and TRBJ2-3; 11 positions match TRBD2. The CDR3 has 15 residues. Germline assignment: CDR1 SGHTA and CDR2 FQGNSA. V was pared by 7 bases and J by 6 bases, with 9 bases of the junction left unmatched. Filled out from reference TRBV7-2 and TRBJ2-3, the complete variable domain reads GAGVSQSPSNKVTEKGKDVELRCDPISGHTALYWYRQSLGQGLEFLIYFQGNSAPDKSGLPSDRFSAERTGGSVSTLTIQRTQQEDSAVYLCASIALAGEFDTQYFGPGTRLTVL.

This clonotype showed up just a few times. This chain links TRBV18 with TRBJ2-1, with TRBD2 matching 8 bases. V lost 8 bases, J lost 6 bases, and 9 bases stayed unmatched. The CDR3 has 14 residues. The V gene's germline CDR1 is KGHSH and CDR2 LQKENI. The CDR3 bases are TGTGCCAGCCAGGAGCGGGGGCTCACCAATGAGCAGTTCTTC. This gives the protein CASQERGLTNEQFF.

This chain uses TRBV29-1 with TRBJ2-5, with D hard to call. The CDR3 spans 13 residues. Per the germline V gene, CDR1 is SQVTM and CDR2 is ANQGSEA. V was clipped by 4 bases and J by 5 bases, with 14 bases between them. The CDR3 region is CSVGLDPRETQYF. As DNA, the CDR3 is TGCAGCGTTGGCCTAGACCCACGTGAGACCCAGTACTTC.

This clonotype was picked up a small number of times. The V call is TRBV20-1, the J call TRBJ2-3, with D maybe TRBD2 (6 bases). V lost 3 bases and J 1 base, leaving 11 bases between the germline ends. The CDR3 is 14 amino acids. Germline CDR1 and CDR2: DFQATT and SNEGSKA (reference sequence). The chain's CDR3 is CSARASVGTDTQYF. The CDR3, as DNA: TGCAGTGCTAGGGCTAGCGTGGGCACAGATACGCAGTATTTT.

The chain recombines TRBV2 with TRBJ1-3, with D unresolved. V shed 2 bases and J shed 1 base, with 21 bases lying between them. CDR1 SNHLY and CDR2 FYNNEI come from the germline V gene. This CDR3 has 19 residues. In nucleotides, the CDR3 is TGTGCCAGCAGTGAAAGTGATCCAGCTTCAAGGGCGTCTGGAAACACCATATATTTT. As protein: CASSESDPASRASGNTIYF. The whole variable domain, remainder taken from reference TRBV2 and TRBJ1-3, is EPEVTQTPSHQVTQMGQEVILRCVPISNHLYFYWYRQILGQKVEFLVSFYNNEISEKSEIFDDQFSVERPDGSNFTLKIRSTKLEDSAMYFCASSESDPASRASGNTIYFGEGSWLTVV.

The gene calls are TRBV29-1 and TRBJ2-7; 12 nucleotides align to TRBD2. Trimming removed 5 bases from V and 4 bases from J; junction bases left unmatched: 3. This CDR3 region has 13 residues. The germline gives CDR1 SQVTM, CDR2 ANQGSEA. The CDR3 nucleotides are TGCAGCGTTAAGCTAGCGGGAGGGTACGAGCAGTACGTC. Translated: CSVKLAGGYEQYV.

The rearrangement links TRBV14 to TRBJ2-5; TRBD1 matches 7 bases. Germline values: CDR1 SGHDN, CDR2 FVKESK. The trim removed 4 bases at V and 4 bases at J, leaving 6 bases unmatched. The CDR3 covers 14 residues. DNA for the CDR3: TGTGCCAGCAGCCGACCAGGGGGACGAGAGACCCAGTACTTC. It is translated as CASSRPGGRETQYF. The full variable domain, in which reference TRBV14 and TRBJ2-5 provide the parts outside the CDR3, is EAGVTQFPSHSVIEKGQTVTLRCDPISGHDNLYWYRRVMGKEIKFLLHFVKESKQDESGMPNNRFLAERTGGTYSTLKVQPAELEDSGVYFCASSRPGGRETQYFGPGTRLLVL.

This clonotype was picked up a small number of times. The genes are TRBV12-3 or TRBV12-4 and TRBJ2-2; 10 bases agree with TRBD2. With V trimmed by 3 bases and J by 3 bases, 1 base remained unmatched. The CDR3 contains 15 residues. The DNA for the CDR3 is TGTGCCAGCAGTTTCCTAGCGGGAGACACCGGGGAGCTGTTTTTT. Protein product: CASSFLAGDTGELFF.

V usage is TRBV5-1 and J usage is TRBJ2-5; the D is unclear. Germline CDR1 SGHRS, CDR2 YFSETQ. The V end lost 1 base, the J end lost 5 bases, and 18 bases lay between the germline ends. CDR3 size: 16 residues. For the CDR3, the DNA is TGCGCCAGCAGCTTGCTCCCCGTAGGGCCCTCTGAGACCCAGTACTTC. This gives the protein CASSLLPVGPSETQYF.

The sample holds a few counts of this clonotype. V gene TRBV7-9 combines with J gene TRBJ2-7; unclear D gene. The germline V and J ends were trimmed by 5 bases and 6 bases, with 17 bases remaining between them. Per germline, CDR1 SEHNR and CDR2 FQNEAQ (reference sequence). The CDR3 totals 14 residues. This CDR3 reads CASSRGDVGREQYF. In nucleotides, the CDR3 is TGTGCCAGCAGCCGTGGTGACGTCGGACGCGAGCAGTACTTC.

This clonotype was detected only a few times. The V and J genes are TRBV18 and TRBJ2-5, with D possibly being TRBD1 or TRBD2 (5 bases each). CDR1 KGHSH and CDR2 LQKENI come from the germline V gene. There are 14 residues in the CDR3. With 6 bases removed from V and 2 bases from J, the gap between germline ends came to 13 bases. The DNA for the CDR3 is TGTGCCAGCTCCCCATGGGGGAGACAAGAGACCCAGTACTTC. Translating gives CASSPWGRQETQYF.

The V gene is TRBV7-2, the J gene TRBJ1-6; D remains ambiguous. The V end was cut by 6 bases, the J end by 7 bases, with 13 bases between. Germline lookup yields CDR1 SGHTA and CDR2 FQGNSA. The CDR3 consists of 14 residues. The CDR3 protein is CASRKELGNSPLHF. The CDR3 DNA reads TGTGCCAGCAGGAAGGAACTAGGGAATTCACCCCTCCACTTT.

The CDR3 region is CASSEQGADNSPLHF. CDR3 nucleotides: TGTGCCAGCAGTGAACAGGGCGCTGATAATTCACCCCTCCACTTT. The V call is TRBV6-1, the J call TRBJ1-6; tentatively, D is TRBD1 (5 bases). CDR3 length equals 15 residues. Per the germline V gene, CDR1 is MNHNS and CDR2 is SASEGT. Trimming shortened V by 2 bases and J by 5 bases, and 10 bases separated the two germline ends.

The CDR3 region has the DNA TGCAGTGCTAGAGTGACTAGCGTTTTCTCCTACAATGAGCAGTTCTTC. Its protein is CSARVTSVFSYNEQFF. The chain joins TRBV20-1 to TRBJ2-1, with 8 bases matching TRBD2. Trimming took 1 base from V and 0 from J; bases not matched to a gene: 5. The CDR3 has 16 amino acids. Germline V lookup: CDR1 DFQATT, CDR2 SNEGSKA (reference sequence).

This clonotype turned up a few times. V gene TRBV20-1 combines with J gene TRBJ1-1; D is possibly TRBD1 (5 bases). The CDR3 spans 15 residues. Germline-derived CDR1 and CDR2 are DFQATT and SNEGSKA (reference sequence). V shed 0 bases and J shed 5 bases, with 16 bases lying between them. In DNA form, the CDR3 reads TGCAGTGCTAGAGAAAGGGGAGGTCTGGGGACTGAAGCTTTCTTT. Translated: CSARERGGLGTEAFF.

This clonotype was detected a few times. The rearrangement joins TRBV5-1 to TRBJ2-2; 8 bases are a match to TRBD2. Losses at the gene ends were 2 bases for V and 5 bases for J; bases not matched to a gene: 5. Germline CDR1 is SGHRS and CDR2 is YFSETQ. The CDR3 sequence is 15 residues long. The DNA for the CDR3 is TGCGCCAGCAGCTTATACGGGAGGGGAACCGGGGAGCTGTTTTTT. It encodes CASSLYGRGTGELFF.

The gene calls are TRBV10-2 and TRBJ1-1; 9 bases match TRBD1. Germline CDR1 reads WSHSY; CDR2 reads SAAADI. The CDR3 is 14 residues long. Losses at the gene ends were 4 bases for V and 11 bases for J; bases not matched to a gene: 11. The CDR3 protein is CASSVPNRGQGAFF. The CDR3, as DNA: TGCGCCAGCAGTGTTCCGAACAGGGGGCAAGGGGCTTTCTTT.

The J gene is TRBJ2-5, the V gene TRBV24-1; tentatively, D is TRBD1 or TRBD2 (5 bases each). The length of the CDR3 is 16 residues. Germline CDR1 and CDR2: KGHDR and SFDVKD. V was clipped by 2 bases and J by 2 bases, with 14 bases between them. The CDR3, as DNA: TGTGCCACCAGTGATTGGGACGGCCCGTCTCAAGAGACCCAGTACTTC. Its protein product is CATSDWDGPSQETQYF.

The V and J genes are TRBV12-5 and TRBJ2-5; TRBD1 matches 10 bases. J gave up 9 bases and V 6 bases, and 4 bases lay outside the gene matches. CDR3 length: 12 residues. CDR1 and CDR2 from the germline V gene are LGHNT and FRNRAP. The CDR3 nucleotides are TGTGCTAGTGGGGCCGGGACAGGGGCCCAGTACTTC. Amino acid sequence: CASGAGTGAQYF.

This clonotype was observed a few times. The J gene is TRBJ2-3, the V gene TRBV2, with D perhaps being TRBD1 or TRBD2 (5 bases each). The CDR3 consists of 13 residues. V was pared by 10 bases and J by 6 bases, with 17 bases between. CDR1 SNHLY and CDR2 FYNNEI come from the germline V gene. CDR3 bases: TGTGCCACCACTGGGGGATGGGCGGATACGCAGTATTTT. Translating it yields CATTGGWADTQYF.

This clonotype was found many times. J is TRBJ1-1 and V is TRBV5-1, with a weak D call TRBD1 (6 bases). The CDR3 extends over 14 amino acids. CDR1 is SGHRS and CDR2 is YFSETQ in the germline V gene. Trimming shortened V by 2 bases and J by 6 bases, and 14 bases separated the two germline ends. In nucleotides, the CDR3 is TGCGCCAGCAGCTTTTCTACAGGGATCGCTGAAGCTTTCTTT. It specifies CASSFSTGIAEAFF.

This chain links TRBV6-1 with TRBJ1-5; no clear D gene. Trimming shortened V by 2 bases and J by 5 bases, and 10 bases separated the two germline ends. CDR1 and CDR2 from the germline V gene are MNHNS and SASEGT. CDR3 length equals 14 residues. CDR3 DNA: TGTGCCAGCAGTGAACATGGAGTGTATCAGCCCCAGCATTTT. Amino acid sequence: CASSEHGVYQPQHF.

DNA for the CDR3: TGCAGTGCTAGAGGTCTACCCGACACGCGGGAGCAGTTCTTC. Residues: CSARGLPDTREQFF. The V gene is TRBV20-1, the J gene TRBJ2-1; no clear D. The germline V gene encodes CDR1 DFQATT and CDR2 SNEGSKA (reference sequence). V was cut by 1 base and J by 10 bases, with 17 bases left in between. The CDR3 length is 14 residues.

The table lists this clonotype with many counts. V usage is TRBV12-3 or TRBV12-4 and J usage is TRBJ1-1; D is unresolved. The CDR3 is 13 amino acids. Trimming took off 6 bases at V and 3 bases at J, with 11 bases between the two ends. CDR3 sequence: CASSPSSDTEAFF. As DNA, the CDR3 is TGTGCCAGCAGCCCATCGTCGGACACTGAAGCTTTCTTT.

The chain has TRBV10-3 and TRBJ2-1; D is possibly TRBD2 (5 bases). The V gene lost 2 bases and the J gene lost 2 bases, with 13 bases spanning the gap. The CDR3 totals 16 residues. The germline V gene encodes CDR1 ENHRY and CDR2 SYGVKD. In nucleotides, the CDR3 is TGTGCCATCAGTGAGCTGGGCGGACTTACCTACAATGAGCAGTTCTTC. Translation gives CAISELGGLTYNEQFF.

This chain uses TRBV14 with TRBJ2-5; no reliable D call. The length of the CDR3 is 14 residues. Trimming cost V 4 bases and J 1 base, with 10 bases left between them. CDR1 is SGHDN, CDR2 FVKESK, per germline. CDR3 coding DNA: TGTGCCAGCAGCCTCTGGTCCACCCAAGAGACCCAGTACTTC. Protein product: CASSLWSTQETQYF.

The chain uses TRBV9 and TRBJ2-1; 7 bases fit TRBD2. The CDR3 is made up of 13 amino acids. The germline CDR1 and CDR2 sequences are SGDLS and YYNGEE. The trim removed 0 bases at V and 8 bases at J, leaving 2 bases unmatched. CDR3 region: CASSVGGGDEQFF. CDR3 DNA: TGTGCCAGCAGCGTAGGGGGGGGAGATGAGCAGTTCTTC.

The rearrangement links TRBV12-3 or TRBV12-4 to TRBJ1-5; a weak D match, TRBD1 (6 bases). This CDR3 is built from 15 residues. V lost 9 bases to trimming and J lost 6 bases, with 21 bases between them. In nucleotides, the CDR3 is TGTGCCAGGAGTACCGGACAGTGGGATGCTCAGCCCCAGCATTTT. It translates to CARSTGQWDAQPQHF.

The rearrangement links TRBV7-8 to TRBJ2-7, with D possibly being TRBD1 or TRBD2 (6 bases each). Germline assignment: CDR1 SGHVS and CDR2 FQNEAQ. V was shortened by 0 bases and J by 1 base, with 10 bases between the two germline ends. The CDR3 loop spans 15 amino acids. The CDR3 nucleotides are TGTGCCAGCAGCTTAGCGGGGGGCCGATCCTACGAGCAGTACTTC. As protein: CASSLAGGRSYEQYF. Variable domain in full (rest from reference TRBV7-8 and TRBJ2-7): GAGVSQSPRYKVAKRGQDVALRCDPISGHVSLFWYQQALGQGPEFLTYFQNEAQLDKSGLPSDRFFAERPEGSVSTLKIQRTQQEDSAVYLCASSLAGGRSYEQYFGPGTRLTVT.

This clonotype was seen a few times. This chain joins TRBV3-1 and TRBJ1-1; D uncertain. Trimming removed 1 base at V and 0 bases at J, with 9 bases between. The germline CDR1 and CDR2 sequences are LGHDT and YNNKEL (reference sequence). The CDR3 extends over 15 amino acids. DNA of the CDR3: TGTGCCAGCAGCCAAGTGGCCGGGATGAACACTGAAGCTTTCTTT. Its protein is CASSQVAGMNTEAFF.

The gene calls are TRBV20-1 and TRBJ2-1; TRBD2 matches at 8 bases. The ends lost 3 bases at V and 2 bases at J; junction bases unmatched: 12. The CDR3 loop spans 17 amino acids. Germline loops: CDR1 DFQATT, CDR2 SNEGSKA (reference sequence). This chain's CDR3 is CSASTAGVRTAYNEQFF. The CDR3 nucleotides are TGCAGTGCTAGTACAGCGGGGGTTCGGACGGCCTACAATGAGCAGTTCTTC.

The chain has TRBV27 and TRBJ2-2; D possibly matches TRBD1 or TRBD2 (6 bases each). V was pared by 8 bases and J by 1 base, with 14 bases between. In germline, CDR1 is MNHEY, CDR2 SMNVEV (reference sequence). CDR3 length equals 15 residues. The CDR3 bases are TGTGCCAGCGCCTCGGGGGCTCGGAACACCGGGGAGCTGTTTTTT. It specifies CASASGARNTGELFF.